Listed below are T cell receptor beta chains from one sample, sequenced in a study of blood T cell repertoires in COVID-19. Assay used: immunoSEQ multiplex PCR; TCRdb lists only in-frame clones, some missing. The sample lists approximately 97,000 clones; approximately 86% were seen once. Material: peripheral blood. These receptors came from a woman of 80 years or more with acute or convalescent COVID-19. Each CDR3 is given without its conserved first and last residue. A D gene is named only where the DNA matches it firmly.

TRBV18,TRBD1,ASSRGQGDSPLH
TRBV5-4,NA,ASSFPGEATEAF
TRBV7-8,NA,ASSLSGGNQPQH
TRBV4-1,NA,ASSQDGAGVVQPQH
TRBV2,NA,ASRPSTGSGQY
TRBV14,NA,ASSPKGVEQY
TRBV3-1/TRBV3-2,NA,ASSPLAGRNNEQF
TRBV6-5,TRBD1,ASQTGGFAAYEQY
TRBV24-1,NA,ATGGRGTAIRPGELF
TRBV7-3,TRBD2,ASSSWGGSTDTQY
TRBV5-1,TRBD2,ASSLTSGASYEQY
TRBV10-2,TRBD1,ASETGDGEQY
TRBV6-1,NA,ASSEKGNSEKLF
TRBV19,NA,ASSPSGQSIAKNIQY
TRBV25-1,NA,ASRGSGHSTDTQY